Only a few counts were recorded for the clone carrying this T cell receptor beta chain. As yet, its antigen is unknown. This specimen belongs to a study of CD8 T cells in ankylosing spondylitis. Overall study findings and caveats: A motif of fewer than ten highly homologous TCR beta variants was seen as apparently characteristic of ankylosing spondylitis blood. Reported data indicate significant enrichment of disease-linked clones within matched ankylosing spondylitis synovial fluid. Previous work reported some of these motif variants in the synovial fluid and blood of reactive arthritis.

Molecular-barcoded quantitative 5'-RACE produced these TCR beta libraries. TCRdb itself ran the 5' RACE reads through MiXCR, one entry per CDR3 protein. The sample yields roughly 220,000 distinct CDR3 sequences, about 17% seen once. Germline CDR1 reads SQVTM; CDR2 reads ANQGSEA. V shed 0 bases and J shed 4 bases, with 16 bases lying between them. The length of the CDR3 is 15 residues. This sequence originates from a male donor with ankylosing spondylitis. The chain recombines TRBV29-1 with TRBJ2-7, with D unclear. The sequenced sample was blood, either unsorted or a sorted T cell fraction (not recorded which). The CDR3 protein is CSVEDPSKHDYEQYF. In DNA form, the CDR3 reads TGCAGCGTTGAAGATCCTTCCAAACACGATTACGAGCAGTACTTC.